The subject of this entry is one T cell receptor (beta chain). Its target antigen remains unknown. One base away there is no much larger clone; base qualities are not given. The germline V gene supplies CDR1 SGHAT and CDR2 FQNNGV. V and J are trimmed by 5 bases and 3 bases, and the gene matches miss 2 bases of the junction. The CDR3 measures 14 amino acids from cysteine to phenylalanine. The sequence is cut down to CDR3 DNA, 42 bases in frame from base 1. The library was obtained by RT-PCR. The sample was run on an Illumina MiSeq. TCRdb reprocessed the public reads (quality trimming at Q25 with fastp, clone calling with MiXCR) and kept in-frame beta chains. When rows share a CDR3 protein, they turn into one entry using the most common DNA and genes. The sample table holds more than 600,000 distinct CDR3 sequences, of which 14% were seen once. The ten largest make up roughly 3.9% of the sample. This record belongs to a study (dated by TCRdb to about 2016).

The source is a female donor in good health, serving as a healthy control. Sequencing input: memory CD4+ T cells from blood. The chain is encoded by TRBV11-2 joined to TRBJ2-5, and 11 bases in between align with TRBD2. The sequenced DNA: TGTGCCAGCAGCCGACTAGCGGGAAAAGAGACCCAGTACTTC. Its coded protein is CASSRLAGKETQYF. Reference TRBV11-2 and TRBJ2-5 proteins supply the regions before and after the CDR3; the full variable domain is: EAGVAQSPRYKIIEKRQSVAFWCNPISGHATLYWYQQILGQGPKLLIQFQNNGVVDDSQLPKDRFSAERLKGVDSTLKIQPAKLEDSAVYLCASSRLAGKETQYFGPGTRLLVL.